This T cell receptor (beta chain) was recorded in a study of T cell repertoires in cytomegalovirus infection. Germline assignment: CDR1 LNHDA and CDR2 SQIVND (reference sequence). With V trimmed by 7 bases and J by 2 bases, 12 bases remained unmatched. The CDR3 runs to 16 residues. MiXCR, run by TCRdb on the reads, gives a single entry per CDR3 protein. Among about 490,000 distinct CDR3 sequences listed, about 25% were seen once. What was sequenced was PBMCs. The sequence derives from a human donor in good health (CMV status not recorded). Some clones in this sample may be carry-over from other donors' samples. The chain links TRBV19 to TRBJ1-1; TRBD1 matches 8 bases. CDR3 loop: CASKSLPGQANTEAFF. As DNA, the CDR3 is TGTGCCAGTAAATCTCTCCCGGGACAGGCAAACACTGAAGCTTTCTTT. Complete variable domain (other parts from reference TRBV19 and TRBJ1-1): DGGITQSPKYLFRKEGQNVTLSCEQNLNHDAMYWYRQDPGQGLRLIYYSQIVNDFQKGDIAEGYSVSREKKESFPLTVTSAQKNPTAFYLCASKSLPGQANTEAFFGQGTRLTVV.